The next 2 T cell receptor beta chains were all read from a single sample in a study of blood T cell repertoires in COVID-19 (dated by TCRdb to the early 2020s). The library was prepared using the immunoSEQ multiplex PCR assay. This is the immuneACCESS table as TCRdb keeps it, with only in-frame sequences that have V and J called. A part of the clones is gone; compared with another copy, unresolved V genes explain less than half, and the rest is unexplained. In all, the sample holds 35,000 to 40,000 clones, and 81% of those were seen once. The ten largest clones take up 25% to 30% of the sample. The sequenced material came from peripheral blood. Source of these receptors: an elderly man with active or convalescent COVID-19.

The chain recombines TRBV10-2 with TRBJ2-1, with 10 bases aligning to TRBD1. The length of the CDR3 is 15 residues. CDR1 is WSHSY and CDR2 is SAAADI in the germline V gene. V lost 0 bases to trimming and J lost 10 bases; unmatched junction nucleotides: 6. This CDR3 reads CASSESRGTGAEQFF. The CDR3 DNA is TGCGCCAGCAGTGAGTCGCGGGGGACAGGGGCCGAGCAGTTCTTC.

The gene calls are TRBV6-5 and TRBJ2-7, with 7 bases fitting TRBD2. Losses at the gene ends were 5 bases for V and 4 bases for J; bases not matched to a gene: 8. The V gene's germline CDR1 is MNHEY and CDR2 SVGAGI. This CDR3 spans 14 amino acids. This CDR3 is CASSRAGVGYEQYF. The DNA for the CDR3 is TGTGCCAGCAGTCGCGCGGGGGTTGGGTACGAGCAGTACTTC.